This entry is about one TCR beta chain. V shed 1 base, J shed 5 bases, and the junction held 3 bases outside the gene matches. Looked up from germline, CDR1 is SGHAT and CDR2 is FQNNGV. The CDR3 spans 15 residues. Here immunoSEQ multiplex PCR was the method, and the copy in TCRdb shows in-frame clones only, minus some. There are some 130,000 clones in the sample; roughly 90% occur only once, and about 3.5% lies in the top ten. This sample was taken from a study of T cell responses to AZD1222 COVID-19 vaccine. The chain uses TRBV11-2 and TRBJ1-2; 11 nucleotides agree with TRBD1. The TCR was taken from an adult in good health. This material consisted of peripheral blood, taken on day 0 of AZD1222 vaccination. The CDR3 DNA sequence: TGTGCCAGCAGCTTAGCTGGGACAGGGGGGTATGGCTACACCTTC. Its translation is CASSLAGTGGYGYTF.